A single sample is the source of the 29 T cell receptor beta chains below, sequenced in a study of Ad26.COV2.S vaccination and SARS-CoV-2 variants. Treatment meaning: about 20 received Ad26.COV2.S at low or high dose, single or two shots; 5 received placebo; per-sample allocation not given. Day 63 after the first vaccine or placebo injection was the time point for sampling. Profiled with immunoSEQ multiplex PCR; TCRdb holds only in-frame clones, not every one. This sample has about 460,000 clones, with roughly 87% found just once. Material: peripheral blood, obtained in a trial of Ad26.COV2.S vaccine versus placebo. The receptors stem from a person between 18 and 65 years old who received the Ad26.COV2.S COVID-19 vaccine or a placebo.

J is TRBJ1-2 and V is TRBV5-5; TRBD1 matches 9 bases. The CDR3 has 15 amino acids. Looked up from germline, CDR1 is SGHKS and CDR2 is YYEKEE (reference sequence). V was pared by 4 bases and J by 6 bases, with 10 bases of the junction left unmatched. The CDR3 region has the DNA TGTGCCAGCAGCCGCGAAAGGGACAGGGAGGATGGCTACACCTTC. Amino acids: CASSRERDREDGYTF.

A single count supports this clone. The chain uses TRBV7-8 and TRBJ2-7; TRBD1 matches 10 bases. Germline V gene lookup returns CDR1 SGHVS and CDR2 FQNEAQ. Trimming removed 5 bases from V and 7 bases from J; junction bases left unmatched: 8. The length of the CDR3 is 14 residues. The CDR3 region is CASSLDRGLREQYF. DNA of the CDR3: TGTGCCAGCAGCCTGGACAGGGGGTTGCGGGAGCAGTACTTC.

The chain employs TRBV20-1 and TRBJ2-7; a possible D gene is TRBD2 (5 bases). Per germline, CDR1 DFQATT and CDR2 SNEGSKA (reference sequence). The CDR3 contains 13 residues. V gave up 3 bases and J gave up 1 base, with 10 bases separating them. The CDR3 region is CSASWGESYEQYF. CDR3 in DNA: TGCAGTGCTAGTTGGGGAGAATCCTACGAGCAGTACTTC.

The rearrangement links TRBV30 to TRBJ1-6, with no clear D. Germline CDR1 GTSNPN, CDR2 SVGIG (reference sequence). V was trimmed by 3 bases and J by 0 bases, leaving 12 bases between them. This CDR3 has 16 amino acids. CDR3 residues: CAWRTTYSSYNSPLHF. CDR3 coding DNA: TGTGCCTGGAGGACCACTTATAGCTCCTATAATTCACCCCTCCACTTT.

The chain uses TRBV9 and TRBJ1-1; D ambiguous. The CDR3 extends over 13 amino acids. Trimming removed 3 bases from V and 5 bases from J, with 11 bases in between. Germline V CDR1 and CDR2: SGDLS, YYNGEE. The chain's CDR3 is CASSAGMETEAFF. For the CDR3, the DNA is TGTGCCAGCAGCGCGGGGATGGAGACTGAAGCTTTCTTT.

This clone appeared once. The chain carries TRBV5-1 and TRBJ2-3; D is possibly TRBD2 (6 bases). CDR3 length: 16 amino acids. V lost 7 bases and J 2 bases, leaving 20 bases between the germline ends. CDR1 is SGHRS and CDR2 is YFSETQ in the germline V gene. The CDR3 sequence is CASGPGTARTTDTQYF. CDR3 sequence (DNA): TGCGCCAGCGGGCCCGGGACTGCCCGGACCACAGATACGCAGTATTTT. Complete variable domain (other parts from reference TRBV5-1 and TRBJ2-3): KAGVTQTPRYLIKTRGQQVTLSCSPISGHRSVSWYQQTPGQGLQFLFEYFSETQRNKGNFPGRFSGRQFSNSRSEMNVSTLELGDSALYLCASGPGTARTTDTQYFGPGTRLTVL.

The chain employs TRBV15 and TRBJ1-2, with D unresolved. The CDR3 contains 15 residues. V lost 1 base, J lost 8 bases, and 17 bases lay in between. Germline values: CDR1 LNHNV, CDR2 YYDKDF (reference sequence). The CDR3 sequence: CATSRVEARSGGYTF. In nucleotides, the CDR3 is TGTGCCACCAGCAGAGTTGAGGCTCGATCAGGCGGCTACACCTTC.

The CDR3 reads CASSFTGEYGYTF. The CDR3 nucleotides are TGCGCCAGCAGCTTCACAGGGGAATATGGCTACACCTTC. This chain links TRBV5-1 with TRBJ1-2; 7 bases are shared with TRBD1. Germline lookup yields CDR1 SGHRS and CDR2 YFSETQ. J was trimmed by 5 bases and V by 2 bases; bases with no gene match: 3. The CDR3 loop spans 13 amino acids.

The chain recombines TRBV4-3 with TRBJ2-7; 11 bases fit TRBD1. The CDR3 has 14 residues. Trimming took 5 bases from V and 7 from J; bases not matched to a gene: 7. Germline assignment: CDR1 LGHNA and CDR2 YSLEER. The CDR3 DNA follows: TGCGCCAGCAGCACCCGGGACAGGGGGGGAGAGCAGTACTTC. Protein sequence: CASSTRDRGGEQYF.

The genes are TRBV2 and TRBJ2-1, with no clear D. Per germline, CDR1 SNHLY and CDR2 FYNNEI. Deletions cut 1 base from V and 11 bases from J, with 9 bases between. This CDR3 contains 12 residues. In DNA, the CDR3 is TGTGCCAGCAGTGAAGGTGTCAGAAAGCAGTTCTTC. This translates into CASSEGVRKQFF.

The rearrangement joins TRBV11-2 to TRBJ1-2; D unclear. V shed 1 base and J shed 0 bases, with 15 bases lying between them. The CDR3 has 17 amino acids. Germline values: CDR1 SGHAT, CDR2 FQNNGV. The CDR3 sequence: CASSLGPGRKANYGYTF. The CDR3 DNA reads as TGTGCCAGCAGCTTAGGACCGGGCAGAAAAGCTAACTATGGCTACACCTTC.

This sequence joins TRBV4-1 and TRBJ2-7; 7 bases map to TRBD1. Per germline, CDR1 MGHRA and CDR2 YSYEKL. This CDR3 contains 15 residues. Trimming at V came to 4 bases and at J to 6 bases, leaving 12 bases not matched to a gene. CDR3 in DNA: TGCGCCAGCAGCCCACCCGGACAGGCAGCGGCCGAGCAGTACTTC. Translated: CASSPPGQAAAEQYF.

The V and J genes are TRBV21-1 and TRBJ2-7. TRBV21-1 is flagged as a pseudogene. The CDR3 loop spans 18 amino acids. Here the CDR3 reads CASSSQQGLPPPIYEQYF. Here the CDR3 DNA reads TGTGCCAGCAGCAGTCAACAGGGACTCCCCCCTCCAATCTACGAGCAGTACTTC.

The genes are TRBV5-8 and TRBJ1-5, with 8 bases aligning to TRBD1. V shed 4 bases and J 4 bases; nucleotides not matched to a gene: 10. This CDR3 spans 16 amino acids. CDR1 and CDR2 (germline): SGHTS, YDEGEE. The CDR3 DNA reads TGTGCCAGCAGCACGATACAGGGGGGGCTAAATCAGCCCCAGCATTTT. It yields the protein CASSTIQGGLNQPQHF.

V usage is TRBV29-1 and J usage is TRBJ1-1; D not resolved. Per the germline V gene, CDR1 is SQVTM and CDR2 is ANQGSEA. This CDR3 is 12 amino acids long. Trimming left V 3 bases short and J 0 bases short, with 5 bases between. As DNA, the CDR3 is TGCAGCGTTGACAGGTTGAACACTGAAGCTTTCTTT. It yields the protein CSVDRLNTEAFF.

The DNA of the CDR3 is TGTGCCAGCAGTGAAAATTGGGACCTAAGCTCACCCCTCCACTTT. Translation: CASSENWDLSSPLHF. The V gene is TRBV2, the J gene TRBJ1-6; D is perhaps TRBD1 (5 bases). V lost 2 bases to trimming and J lost 10 bases, with 15 bases between them. CDR1 and CDR2 from the germline V gene are SNHLY and FYNNEI. This CDR3 has 15 amino acids.

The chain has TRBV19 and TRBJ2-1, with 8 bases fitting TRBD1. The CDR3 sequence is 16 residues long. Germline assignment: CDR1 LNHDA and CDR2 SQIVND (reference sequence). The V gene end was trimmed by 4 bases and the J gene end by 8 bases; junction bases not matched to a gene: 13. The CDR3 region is CASSRRGQGSYDEQFF. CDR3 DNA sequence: TGTGCCAGTAGTAGGAGAGGACAGGGAAGTTACGATGAGCAGTTCTTC.

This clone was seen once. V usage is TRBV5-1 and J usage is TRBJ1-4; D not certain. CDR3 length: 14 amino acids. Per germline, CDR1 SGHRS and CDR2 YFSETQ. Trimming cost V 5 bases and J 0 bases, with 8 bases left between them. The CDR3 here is CASRFEATNEKLFF. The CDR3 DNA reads TGCGCCAGCAGGTTCGAAGCAACTAATGAAAAACTGTTTTTT.

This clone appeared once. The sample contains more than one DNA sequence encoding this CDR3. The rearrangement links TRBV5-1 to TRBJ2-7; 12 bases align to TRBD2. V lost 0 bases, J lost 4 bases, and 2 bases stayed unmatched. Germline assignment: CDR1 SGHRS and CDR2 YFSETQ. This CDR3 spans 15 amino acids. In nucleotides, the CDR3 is TGCGCCAGCAGCTTGGGGACTAGCGGGACATACGAGCAGTACTTC. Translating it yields CASSLGTSGTYEQYF.

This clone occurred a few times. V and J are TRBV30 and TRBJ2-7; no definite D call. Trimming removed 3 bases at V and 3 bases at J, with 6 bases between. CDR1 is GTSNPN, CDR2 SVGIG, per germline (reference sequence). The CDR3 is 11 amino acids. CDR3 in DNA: TGTGCCTGGAGCCTACGCTACGAGCAGTACTTC. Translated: CAWSLRYEQYF.

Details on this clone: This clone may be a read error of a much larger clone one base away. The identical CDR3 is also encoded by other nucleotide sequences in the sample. The CDR3 DNA reads TGTGCCAGCAGCGTAGGGCAGGGGGCCTACGAGCAGTACTTC. Encoded protein: CASSVGQGAYEQYF. The chain joins TRBV9 to TRBJ2-7; 7 bases agree with TRBD1. V dropped 0 bases and J dropped 2; count of bases not matched to a gene: 2. Germline lookup yields CDR1 SGDLS and CDR2 YYNGEE. The CDR3 is 14 residues long.

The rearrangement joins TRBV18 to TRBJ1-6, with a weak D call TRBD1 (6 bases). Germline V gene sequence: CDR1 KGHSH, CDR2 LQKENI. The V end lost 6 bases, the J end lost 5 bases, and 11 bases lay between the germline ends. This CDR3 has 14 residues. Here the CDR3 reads CASSRGQNNSPLHF. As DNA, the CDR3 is TGTGCCAGCTCCCGAGGACAGAATAATTCACCCCTCCACTTT.

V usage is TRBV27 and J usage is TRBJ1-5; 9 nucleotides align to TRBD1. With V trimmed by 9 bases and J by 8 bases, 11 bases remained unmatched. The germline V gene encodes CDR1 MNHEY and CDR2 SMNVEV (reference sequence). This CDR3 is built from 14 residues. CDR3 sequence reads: CASTSGTGFKPQHF. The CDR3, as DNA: TGTGCCAGTACCTCCGGGACAGGGTTCAAGCCCCAGCATTTT.

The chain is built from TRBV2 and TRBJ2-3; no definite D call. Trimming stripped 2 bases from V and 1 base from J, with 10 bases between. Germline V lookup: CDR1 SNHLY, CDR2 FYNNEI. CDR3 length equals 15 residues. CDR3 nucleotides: TGTGCCAGCAGTGAACTTGCGGTAGGCACAGATACGCAGTATTTT. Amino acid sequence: CASSELAVGTDTQYF.

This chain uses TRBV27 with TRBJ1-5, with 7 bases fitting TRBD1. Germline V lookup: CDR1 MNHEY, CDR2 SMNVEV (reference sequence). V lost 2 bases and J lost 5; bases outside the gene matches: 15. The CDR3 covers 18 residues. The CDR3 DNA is TGTGCCAGCAGTTTAGTAGGGGACAGACAGAACCTGCATCAGCCCCAGCATTTT. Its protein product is CASSLVGDRQNLHQPQHF.

CDR3 in amino acids: CSVSAFNYGYTF. CDR3 bases: TGCAGCGTTTCTGCATTTAACTATGGCTACACCTTC. This chain connects TRBV29-1 to TRBJ1-2; unclear D gene. Germline loops: CDR1 SQVTM, CDR2 ANQGSEA. The V end was cut by 5 bases, the J end by 1 base, with 8 bases between. The CDR3 consists of 12 residues.

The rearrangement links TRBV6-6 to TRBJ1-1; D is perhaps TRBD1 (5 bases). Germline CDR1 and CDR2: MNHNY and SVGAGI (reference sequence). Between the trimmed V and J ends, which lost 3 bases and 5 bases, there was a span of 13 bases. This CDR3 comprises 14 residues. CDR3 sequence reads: CASSYPGLGTEAFF. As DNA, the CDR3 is TGTGCCAGCAGTTATCCAGGGTTGGGGACTGAAGCTTTCTTT.

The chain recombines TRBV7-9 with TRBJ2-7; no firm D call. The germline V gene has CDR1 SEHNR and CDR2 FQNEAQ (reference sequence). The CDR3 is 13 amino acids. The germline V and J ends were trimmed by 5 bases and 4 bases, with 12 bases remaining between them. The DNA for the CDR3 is TGTGCCAGCAGCGGATTCGAGGAATACGAGCAGTACTTC. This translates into CASSGFEEYEQYF.

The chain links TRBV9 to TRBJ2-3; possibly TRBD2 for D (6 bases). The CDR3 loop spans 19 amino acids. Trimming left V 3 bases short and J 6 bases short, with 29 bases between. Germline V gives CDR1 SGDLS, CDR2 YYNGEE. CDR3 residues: CASSGGPIGAGHQRDTQYF. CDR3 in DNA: TGTGCCAGCAGCGGCGGTCCCATAGGAGCGGGCCACCAAAGGGATACGCAGTATTTT.